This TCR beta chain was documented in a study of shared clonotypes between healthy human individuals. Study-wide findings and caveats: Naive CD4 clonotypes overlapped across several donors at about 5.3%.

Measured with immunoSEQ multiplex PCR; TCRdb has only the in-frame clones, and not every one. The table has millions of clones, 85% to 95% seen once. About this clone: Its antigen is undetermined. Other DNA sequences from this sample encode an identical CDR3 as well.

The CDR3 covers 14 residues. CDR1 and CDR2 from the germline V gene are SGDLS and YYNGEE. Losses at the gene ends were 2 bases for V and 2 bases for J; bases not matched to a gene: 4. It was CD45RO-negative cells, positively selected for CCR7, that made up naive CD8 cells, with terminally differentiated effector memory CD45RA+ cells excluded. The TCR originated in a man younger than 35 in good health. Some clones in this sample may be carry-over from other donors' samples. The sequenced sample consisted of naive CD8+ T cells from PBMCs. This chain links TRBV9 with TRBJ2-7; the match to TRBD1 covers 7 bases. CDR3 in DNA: TGTGCCAGCAGCGTCGACAGGGCGCCCTACGAGCAGTACTTC. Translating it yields CASSVDRAPYEQYF.